This is a list of T cell receptor beta chains from one sample in a study of identical twins. One entry per CDR3 protein results from TCRdb running MiXCR on the 5' RACE reads. The table shows under 250,000 distinct CDR3 sequences, with 6% to 9% occurring only once. This sample also appeared in a second study, on yellow fever vaccine responses in identical twins.

Sequencing was done on a sample of memory (CD45RO+) T cells sorted from blood. The receptor source for this set is a woman aged 18-30 years in good health. CDR3s include the opening cysteine and the closing phenylalanine or tryptophan. Each record gives: V gene, clone size, D gene, CDR3 length, J gene, CDR3 DNA, CDR3 protein. The D gene is left open where the match is weak. Rows give clone size only sometimes, using once, few, many, or a class for an expanded clone.

TRBV29-1	many	TRBD2	16	TRBJ2-3	TGCAGCGTCGACGGACTAGCGGGGGATCACACAGATACGCAGTATTTT	CSVDGLAGDHTDTQYF
TRBV20-1	many	TRBD1	11	TRBJ1-1	TGCAGACCTACAGGGGGAATTGAAGCTTTCTTT	CRPTGGIEAFF
TRBV6-1	many	.	16	TRBJ1-5	TGTGCCAGCAGTGAAGCGGACAGTACACGGAATCAGCCCCAGCATTTT	CASSEADSTRNQPQHF
TRBV7-3	few	.	12	TRBJ2-5	TGTGCCAGCAGCCCTAATGGAGAGACCCAGTACTTC	CASSPNGETQYF
TRBV20-1	once	TRBD2	15	TRBJ2-3	TGCAGTGCTAGAGGGGCCGGGGGGGTCACAGATACGCAGTATTTT	CSARGAGGVTDTQYF
TRBV3-1	many	TRBD1	16	TRBJ1-4	TGTGCCAGCAGCCAAGGCCCCGGGACAGGGAATGAAAAACTGTTTTTT	CASSQGPGTGNEKLFF
TRBV11-2	many	TRBD2	18	TRBJ2-3	TGTGCCAGCAGCTATCGGCCTAGCGGGGGGGCAAGCACAGATACGCAGTATTTT	CASSYRPSGGASTDTQYF
TRBV29-1	many	TRBD1	14	TRBJ2-1	TGCAGCGTAACAGGGGGCGCCTCCTACAATGAGCAGTTCTTC	CSVTGGASYNEQFF
TRBV6-5	few	.	13	TRBJ1-5	TGTGCCAGCAGTTATGAGGGCAATCAGCCCCAGCATTTT	CASSYEGNQPQHF
TRBV29-1	many	.	15	TRBJ2-4	TGCAGCGTTGAAGATCTAGGGGTCTCCAAAAACATTCAGTACTTC	CSVEDLGVSKNIQYF
TRBV7-2	.	TRBD2	16	TRBJ2-1	TGTGCCAGCAGCTTAATGTTACTAGCGGGGGGGGGTGAGCAGTTCTTC	CASSLMLLAGGGEQFF
TRBV20-1	few	.	13	TRBJ2-5	TGCAGTGCTTTTAGGACGTTCGGAGAGACCCAGTACTTC	CSAFRTFGETQYF
TRBV7-2	.	.	13	TRBJ1-2	TGTGCCACCTCCCCCCAGGGGAACTATGGCTACACCTTC	CATSPQGNYGYTF
TRBV9	.	TRBD1	16	TRBJ2-7	TGTGCCAGCAGCCCGTCCTCCGGGACAGGATCCTACGAGCAGTACTTC	CASSPSSGTGSYEQYF
TRBV7-3	.	TRBD2	15	TRBJ2-7	TGTGCCAGCAGCTTATTAGCGGGGAGAGGCTACGAGCAGTACTTC	CASSLLAGRGYEQYF
TRBV7-9	many	.	15	TRBJ1-1	TGTGCCAGCAGCTCCACTGCACCGAGGGACACTGAAGCTTTCTTT	CASSSTAPRDTEAFF
TRBV20-1	few	TRBD2	13	TRBJ2-3	TGCAGTGCCTCGAGCGGGGGCACAGATACGCAGTATTTT	CSASSGGTDTQYF
TRBV6-2/TRBV6-3	many	.	16	TRBJ2-1	TGTGCCAGCAGAAGCGTAATGCAGCGGAACACAGAAGAGCAGTTCTTC	CASRSVMQRNTEEQFF
TRBV18	many	.	16	TRBJ2-1	TGTGCCAGCTCACCTGGGGACGCAAGCTCCTACAATGAGCAGTTCTTC	CASSPGDASSYNEQFF
TRBV10-3	.	.	13	TRBJ2-7	TGTGCCATCGGAGGCGTGGGGGTGGGGGAGCAGTACTTC	CAIGGVGVGEQYF
TRBV7-2	many	.	13	TRBJ1-1	TGTGCCAGCAGCTTGACAATAAACACTGAAGCTTTCTTT	CASSLTINTEAFF
TRBV5-6	.	TRBD2	18	TRBJ2-3	TGTGCCAGCAGCTCGCAGAGCGGGGGGGCCATTTACACAGATACGCAGTATTTT	CASSSQSGGAIYTDTQYF
TRBV20-1	.	.	14	TRBJ1-2	TGCAGTGCCCCAAAGGGCGGCACAGGGCACGGCTACACCTTC	CSAPKGGTGHGYTF
TRBV6-4	.	.	14	TRBJ2-2	TGTGCCAGCAGTGACGGGGGCAGGACCGGGGAGCTGTTTTTT	CASSDGGRTGELFF
TRBV2	few	.	14	TRBJ1-2	TGTGCCAGCAGTGGCCGGACACCTTTAACCGGCTACACCTTC	CASSGRTPLTGYTF